This T cell receptor beta chain is drawn from a study of T cells in Graves' hyperthyroidism and ophthalmopathy. RNA transcripts served as the template for amplifying TCR beta CDR3 regions. Primed by the HTBI set, a first-round RT-PCR was run on the TCR CDR3. TCRdb redid the calling of the multiplex PCR reads with MiXCR, one entry per CDR3 protein. The data show over 650,000 distinct CDR3 sequences, 45% seen once. Of note for this clonotype: Its antigen is still unknown.

Patients having uncontrolled infection, another autoimmune disease, pregnancy or lactation were not included. Germline lookup yields CDR1 LNHDA and CDR2 SQIVND (reference sequence). The germline V and J ends were trimmed by 5 bases and 1 base, with 8 bases remaining between them. The length of the CDR3 is 14 residues. Study-level results: Most thyroid-expanded clonotypes above 0.001 were also found in blood. A model built on 13 V-J features separated ophthalmopathy from stable hyperthyroidism.

The J gene is TRBJ2-2, the V gene TRBV19, with D perhaps TRBD2 (6 bases). Sample: peripheral blood or thyroid tissue (not recorded which). The sequence was collected from an adult man with Graves' disease, either hyperthyroidism or ophthalmopathy (not recorded which). The CDR3 bases are TGTGCCAGTAGTCGGAGGGTGAACACCGGGGAGCTGTTTTTT. This encodes CASSRRVNTGELFF. Using reference TRBV19 and TRBJ2-2 for the parts outside the CDR3, the full variable domain is DGGITQSPKYLFRKEGQNVTLSCEQNLNHDAMYWYRQDPGQGLRLIYYSQIVNDFQKGDIAEGYSVSREKKESFPLTVTSAQKNPTAFYLCASSRRVNTGELFFGEGSRLTVL.